Shown below are 27 T cell receptor beta chains from a single sample sequenced in a study of T cell responses to AZD1222 COVID-19 vaccine. Some clones are missing from TCRdb's copy, which holds only in-frame ones; the method was immunoSEQ multiplex PCR. The table records about 100,000 clones, approximately 88% of them present only once. The sequencing used peripheral blood, collected on day 0 of AZD1222 vaccination. The receptors stem from an adult in good health.

The chain couples TRBV27 to TRBJ2-7; 11 nucleotides line up with TRBD2. With 3 bases clipped from V and 2 bases from J, the junction kept 0 bases outside the gene matches. The CDR3 contains 14 residues. Germline lookup yields CDR1 MNHEY and CDR2 SMNVEV (reference sequence). The CDR3 here is CASSFSGRAYEQYF. CDR3 DNA sequence: TGTGCCAGCAGTTTTAGCGGGAGGGCCTACGAGCAGTACTTC.

The chain uses TRBV28 and TRBJ2-2; possible D gene TRBD2, 6 bases. The CDR3 totals 15 residues. Germline V CDR1 and CDR2: MDHEN, SYDVKM. The ends were cut back, 4 bases at V and 0 bases at J, with 9 bases in the middle. The CDR3 loop reads CASSSGVPNTGELFF. The CDR3 nucleotides are TGTGCCAGCAGTTCGGGGGTCCCGAACACCGGGGAGCTGTTTTTT.

The genes are TRBV7-3 and TRBJ2-5; 7 bases map to TRBD1. CDR3 length: 14 residues. Germline V CDR1 and CDR2: SGHTA, FQGTGA. V shed 5 bases and J 3 bases; nucleotides not matched to a gene: 6. As DNA, the CDR3 is TGTGCCAGCAGCCCAACCGGGACAGAAGAGACCCAGTACTTC. Translated, it gives CASSPTGTEETQYF.

This clone was seen only once. The rearrangement uses TRBV25-1 and TRBJ1-1, with D tentatively TRBD1 (5 bases). Germline V CDR1 and CDR2: MGHDK, SYGVNS. The V end was cut by 6 bases, the J end by 5 bases, with 13 bases between. The length of the CDR3 is 13 residues. The CDR3 protein is CASRLQVWTEAFF. The CDR3 coding sequence is TGTGCCAGCAGACTACAGGTGTGGACTGAAGCTTTCTTT.

The table lists this clone with a few counts. The V gene is TRBV18, the J gene TRBJ2-5; 8 nucleotides align to TRBD2. Germline values: CDR1 KGHSH, CDR2 LQKENI. With V trimmed by 5 bases and J by 0 bases, 11 bases remained unmatched. The CDR3 is made up of 17 amino acids. The CDR3 protein is CASSYFERGLYQETQYF. For the CDR3, the DNA is TGTGCCAGCTCATATTTCGAGCGGGGGTTGTACCAAGAGACCCAGTACTTC.

The rearrangement links TRBV27 to TRBJ2-1, with 9 bases identical to TRBD2. With 4 bases clipped from V and 3 bases from J, the junction kept 7 bases outside the gene matches. This CDR3 contains 16 residues. Germline CDR1 reads MNHEY; CDR2 reads SMNVEV (reference sequence). CDR3 nucleotides: TGTGCCAGCAGTTCCTGGAGCGGGAGGAACTACAATGAGCAGTTCTTC. It encodes CASSSWSGRNYNEQFF.

This clone showed up just a few times. The J gene is TRBJ1-1, the V gene TRBV12-3 or TRBV12-4, with 7 bases fitting TRBD1. The V and J ends lost 7 bases and 11 bases, in that order; junction bases with no gene match: 10. This CDR3 is 12 amino acids long. The DNA for the CDR3 is TGTGCCAGCATCGACAGGGTTCGAAGGGCTTTCTTT. Its protein product is CASIDRVRRAFF.

This rearrangement joins TRBV4-1 to TRBJ2-1; TRBD2 is a possible D gene (6 bases). The germline CDR1 and CDR2 sequences are MGHRA and YSYEKL. The CDR3 has 13 amino acids. Deletions cut 2 bases from V and 5 bases from J, with 7 bases between. The CDR3 DNA reads as TGCGCCAGCAGCCAAACTAGCCACAATGAGCAGTTCTTC. Its translation is CASSQTSHNEQFF.

This sequence joins TRBV29-1 and TRBJ1-2; TRBD1 matches at 12 bases. V lost 2 bases to trimming and J lost 7 bases; unmatched junction nucleotides: 11. The germline CDR1 and CDR2 sequences are SQVTM and ANQGSEA. This CDR3 contains 16 residues. The CDR3 sequence: CSVETFAGTGGGGYTF. The CDR3 bases are TGCAGCGTTGAAACCTTCGCCGGGACAGGGGGCGGTGGCTACACCTTC. Looking up the rest from reference TRBV29-1 and TRBJ1-2 gives the full variable domain: SAVISQKPSRDICQRGTSLTIQCQVDSQVTMMFWYRQQPGQSLTLIATANQGSEATYESGFVIDKFPISRPNLTFSTLTVSNMSPEDSSIYLCSVETFAGTGGGGYTFGSGTRLTVV.

The genes are TRBV27 and TRBJ1-2, with unresolved D. The germline V gene encodes CDR1 MNHEY and CDR2 SMNVEV (reference sequence). V lost 0 bases to trimming and J lost 3 bases, with 11 bases between them. This CDR3 has 15 amino acids. The CDR3 DNA reads as TGTGCCAGCAGTTTATCCGCGGTCTGGGACTATGGCTACACCTTC. Amino acids: CASSLSAVWDYGYTF.

This CDR3 is CAAQGTGGNTIYF. The CDR3 bases are TGTGCCGCACAGGGGACGGGAGGAAACACCATATATTTT. The chain couples TRBV10-3 to TRBJ1-3; the match to TRBD1 covers 7 bases. The V and J ends lost 11 bases and 4 bases, in that order; junction bases with no gene match: 8. The CDR3 loop spans 13 amino acids. Germline V gene data show CDR1 as ENHRY and CDR2 as SYGVKD.

The genes are TRBV19 and TRBJ1-5; weak D call: TRBD1 (6 bases). From germline, CDR1 is LNHDA and CDR2 SQIVND (reference sequence). The length of the CDR3 is 18 residues. V lost 6 bases and J 0 bases, leaving 21 bases between the germline ends. The CDR3 DNA follows: TGTGCCAGTAGGCCACAGGGTTGGAACGTTTATAGCAATCAGCCCCAGCATTTT. Translation gives CASRPQGWNVYSNQPQHF. Looking up the rest from reference TRBV19 and TRBJ1-5 gives the full variable domain: DGGITQSPKYLFRKEGQNVTLSCEQNLNHDAMYWYRQDPGQGLRLIYYSQIVNDFQKGDIAEGYSVSREKKESFPLTVTSAQKNPTAFYLCASRPQGWNVYSNQPQHFGDGTRLSIL.

The CDR3 loop reads CASSLTRDRAGANVLTF. CDR3 in DNA: TGTGCCAGCAGCCTTACTCGGGACCGCGCTGGGGCCAACGTCCTGACTTTC. The chain has TRBV5-5 and TRBJ2-6; D is perhaps TRBD1 or TRBD2 (5 bases each). The CDR3 consists of 17 residues. Germline lookup yields CDR1 SGHKS and CDR2 YYEKEE (reference sequence). The V and J ends lost 4 bases and 2 bases respectively, with 16 bases between them.

The chain links TRBV11-2 to TRBJ2-1, with D possibly matching TRBD2 (6 bases). Trimming pared 3 bases from V and 0 bases from J, leaving 9 bases between. This CDR3 has 15 amino acids. Germline CDR1 is SGHAT and CDR2 is FQNNGV. The CDR3 DNA sequence: TGTGCCAGCAGCTTGGAGGGGAGCTCCTACAATGAGCAGTTCTTC. Its translation is CASSLEGSSYNEQFF.

This chain links TRBV12-3 or TRBV12-4 with TRBJ1-2; D not certain. This CDR3 spans 12 amino acids. V lost 2 bases, J lost 5 bases, and 6 bases lay in between. The CDR3 coding sequence is TGTGCCAGCAGTTTAACGGGGTATGGCTACACCTTC. This codes for CASSLTGYGYTF.

The J gene is TRBJ1-1, the V gene TRBV29-1; D not resolved. CDR1 and CDR2 from the germline V gene are SQVTM and ANQGSEA. The CDR3 runs 11 residues. Between the trimmed V and J ends, which lost 7 bases and 0 bases, there was a span of 6 bases. The CDR3 DNA reads TGCAGCGGACATATGAACACTGAAGCTTTCTTT. Residues: CSGHMNTEAFF.

The gene calls are TRBV3-1 (or the pseudogene TRBV3-2) and TRBJ2-1, with D perhaps TRBD2 (6 bases). This CDR3 has 14 amino acids. The V end lost 0 bases, the J end lost 8 bases, and 11 bases lay between the germline ends. Germline V lookup: CDR1 LGHDT, CDR2 YNNKEL (reference sequence). CDR3 in amino acids: CASSQDTSRYEQFF. The CDR3 nucleotides are TGTGCCAGCAGCCAAGACACTAGCAGGTATGAGCAGTTCTTC.

The gene calls are TRBV12-3 or TRBV12-4 and TRBJ2-5, with TRBD2 identical over 10 bases. V dropped 6 bases and J dropped 5; count of bases not matched to a gene: 3. The CDR3 sequence is 13 residues long. CDR3 sequence: CASRKAGGETQYF. CDR3 in DNA: TGTGCCAGCAGGAAAGCGGGGGGGGAGACCCAGTACTTC.

The chain uses TRBV5-1 and TRBJ2-5; perhaps TRBD1 as D (6 bases). V was cut by 5 bases and J by 1 base, with 12 bases left in between. Germline CDR1 reads SGHRS; CDR2 reads YFSETQ. CDR3 length: 14 residues. Here the CDR3 reads CASSRGQLQETQYF. CDR3 nucleotides: TGCGCCAGCAGTAGGGGACAACTCCAAGAGACCCAGTACTTC.

V usage is TRBV6-5 and J usage is TRBJ1-2; unclear D gene. Germline CDR1 reads MNHEY; CDR2 reads SVGAGI. V lost 0 bases and J 8 bases, leaving 13 bases between the germline ends. The CDR3 extends over 14 amino acids. Here the CDR3 DNA reads TGTGCCAGCAGTTACTCACCGGGGATACGCGGCTACACCTTC. Translation: CASSYSPGIRGYTF.

The chain links TRBV23-1 to TRBJ1-1, with a tentative D call TRBD1 (5 bases). TRBV23-1 is designated an ORF whose function remains uncertain. The CDR3 covers 14 residues. The V end was cut by 7 bases, the J end by 0 bases, with 12 bases between. CDR3 sequence reads: CASNLGRVNTEAFF. The CDR3 DNA reads as TGCGCCAGCAATTTGGGCAGGGTGAACACTGAAGCTTTCTTT.

This clone was recorded a few times. The chain employs TRBV5-4 and TRBJ1-3; D uncertain. The CDR3 length is 13 residues. Germline CDR1 reads SGHNT; CDR2 reads YYREEE (reference sequence). V was shortened by 7 bases and J by 1 base, with 9 bases between the two germline ends. CDR3 in DNA: TGTGCCAGCCACGGGATTTCTGGAAACACCATATATTTT. It is translated as CASHGISGNTIYF.

The rearrangement uses TRBV28 and TRBJ2-2, with D tentatively TRBD1 (5 bases). The CDR3 contains 13 residues. The V gene's germline CDR1 is MDHEN and CDR2 SYDVKM. The ends were cut back, 5 bases at V and 5 bases at J, with 9 bases in the middle. The CDR3 reads CASSTQGTGELFF. The CDR3 nucleotides read TGTGCCAGCAGTACGCAGGGAACCGGGGAGCTGTTTTTT.

The chain joins TRBV11-1 to TRBJ2-1; 9 bases agree with TRBD1. V dropped 8 bases and J dropped 3; count of bases not matched to a gene: 8. Germline CDR1 and CDR2: SGHAT and FQDESV (reference sequence). The CDR3 is made up of 15 amino acids. The CDR3, as DNA: TGTGCCAGCGGAAAGGACAGGGGAGTCTACAATGAGCAGTTCTTC. Translating it yields CASGKDRGVYNEQFF.

This clone came up once. The chain is built from TRBV12-3 or TRBV12-4 and TRBJ2-1; D is uncertain. This CDR3 has 13 amino acids. Trimming pared 6 bases from V and 7 bases from J, leaving 13 bases between. The CDR3 coding sequence is TGTGCCAGCAGCCCTCTCGGCTTGAATGAGCAGTTCTTC. Translation: CASSPLGLNEQFF.

This clone was detected once. J is TRBJ1-6 and V is TRBV7-6; 7 nucleotides align to TRBD1. The V gene end was trimmed by 5 bases and the J gene end by 3 bases; junction bases not matched to a gene: 4. Germline loops: CDR1 SGHVS, CDR2 FNYEAQ. CDR3 length equals 15 residues. DNA of the CDR3: TGTGCCAGCAGCACCGGGACAGTCTATAATTCACCCCTCCACTTT. As protein: CASSTGTVYNSPLHF.

This chain links TRBV2 with TRBJ1-5; possible D gene TRBD1, 6 bases. Per germline, CDR1 SNHLY and CDR2 FYNNEI. This CDR3 has 14 residues. With 5 bases removed from V and 4 bases from J, the gap between germline ends came to 12 bases. CDR3 sequence (DNA): TGTGCCAGCAGTACCCGGGGGCTGAATCAGCCCCAGCATTTT. Its protein product is CASSTRGLNQPQHF.